This TCR beta chain was profiled in a study of shared clonotypes between healthy human individuals. Study-wide results and caveats: As a rule, naive subsets had a larger estimated richness than memory subsets. Some naive CD4 clonotypes, 4% to 6%, turned up in common across a handful of donors.

About this clone: Its specificity is unknown. Mismatch with germline at one junction end may stem from a read error.

The CDR3 spans 14 residues. Per germline, CDR1 MGHDK and CDR2 SYGVNS. The table came from immunoSEQ multiplex PCR; TCRdb's copy has only in-frame clones and leaves some out. Among fewer than 3 million clones listed, about nine tenths were seen once. The sequenced material came from naive CD4+ T cells from PBMCs. Subset given: CD45RA+ positively selected. This TCR came from a man younger than 30 in good health. Some clones in this sample may be carry-over from other donors' samples. The chain joins TRBV25-1 to TRBJ2-7; weak D call: TRBD1 (6 bases). The CDR3 nucleotides read TGTGCCAGCAGTGAACCAGGGACACCTTACGAGCAGCACTTC. Its protein product is CASSEPGTPYEQHF.